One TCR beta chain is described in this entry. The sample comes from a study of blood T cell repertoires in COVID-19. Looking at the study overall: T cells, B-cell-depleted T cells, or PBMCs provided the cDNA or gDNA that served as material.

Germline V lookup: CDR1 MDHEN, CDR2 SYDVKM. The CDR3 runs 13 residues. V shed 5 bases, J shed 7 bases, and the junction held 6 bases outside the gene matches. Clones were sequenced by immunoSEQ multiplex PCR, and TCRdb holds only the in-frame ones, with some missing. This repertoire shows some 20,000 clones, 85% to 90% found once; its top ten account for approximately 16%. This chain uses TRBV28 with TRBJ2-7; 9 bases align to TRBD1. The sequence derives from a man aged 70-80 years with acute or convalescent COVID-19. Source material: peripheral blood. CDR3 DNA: TGTGCCAGCAGTACCGGACAGGGGAGGGAGCAGTACTTC. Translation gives CASSTGQGREQYF.